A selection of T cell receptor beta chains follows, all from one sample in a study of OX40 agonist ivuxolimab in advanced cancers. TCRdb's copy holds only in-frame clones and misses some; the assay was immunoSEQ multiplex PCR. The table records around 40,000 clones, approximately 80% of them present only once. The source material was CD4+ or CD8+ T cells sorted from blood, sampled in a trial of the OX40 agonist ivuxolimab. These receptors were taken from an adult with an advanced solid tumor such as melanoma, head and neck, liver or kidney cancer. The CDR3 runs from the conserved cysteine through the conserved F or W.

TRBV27	CASGQGTLYGYTF
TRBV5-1	CASSLLSPGADEQYF
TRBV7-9	CASSLPLWSRRGTGELFF
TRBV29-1	CSVGGAGQGIDTQYF
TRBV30	CAWSLGGVKSGANVLTF
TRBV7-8	CASSSGLEPYEQYF
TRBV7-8	CASSKTGDYEQYF
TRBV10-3	CAISEYLDRGNEQFF
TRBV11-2	CASSPGQGSYEQYF
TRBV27	CASSFRDRASPLHF
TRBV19	CASSKAGQGGYGYTF
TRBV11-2	CASSLAGGAYEQYF
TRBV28	CASSDTGESPLHF
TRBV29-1	CSAQAGGGQPQHF
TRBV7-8	CASSLSGTGVYEQYF
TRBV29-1	CSADTRDSSYEQYF
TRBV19	CASIGRPGLAGPGELFF
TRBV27	CASNNWEGDEQFF
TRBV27	CASSPIGQGVGYTF
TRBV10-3	CAISESFSGVTKNIQYF
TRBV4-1	CASSQTGLAGALAYEQYF
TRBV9	CASSTGQGAYEQYF
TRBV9	CASSVGGRGYEQYF
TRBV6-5	CASSFTTGWDEQYF
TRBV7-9	CASSRTGNTEAFF
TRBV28	CASSFWDREYEQYF